Following are 28 T cell receptor beta chains from one sample sequenced in a study of beta chain features in type 1 diabetes. Reverse transcribing all isolated RNA meant expressed TCRB transcripts were sequenced. Method: immunoSEQ multiplex PCR; TCRdb's copy keeps in-frame clones and lacks some. The sample shows hundreds of thousands of clones, about 12% of them seen only once. For these TCRs, the target antigens are not known. General study findings and limits: Within each of all four CD4+ subsets, Type 1 diabetes patients had TCRB CDR3s that were moderately but significantly shorter.

What was sequenced was naive CD4+ T cells from blood. These receptors were taken from a woman younger than 30 with type 1 diabetes.

V is TRBV9 and J is TRBJ2-1; a weak D match, TRBD2 (6 bases). This CDR3 is built from 15 residues. Germline assignment: CDR1 SGDLS and CDR2 YYNGEE. V lost 4 bases and J lost 0, with 11 bases in between. The CDR3 reads CASSLDGSSYNEQFF. The DNA of the CDR3 is TGTGCCAGCAGCCTGGACGGGAGCTCCTACAATGAGCAGTTCTTC.

V usage is TRBV6-6 and J usage is TRBJ2-5, with a tentative D call TRBD2 (6 bases). This CDR3 spans 14 amino acids. Trimming pared 6 bases from V and 2 bases from J, leaving 13 bases between. Germline values: CDR1 MNHNY, CDR2 SVGAGI (reference sequence). Here the CDR3 reads CASRGTLGQETQYF. As DNA, the CDR3 is TGTGCCAGCAGGGGGACTTTAGGGCAAGAGACCCAGTACTTC.

The V and J genes are TRBV5-6 and TRBJ2-1; TRBD2 might be the D (6 bases). Germline loops: CDR1 SGHDT, CDR2 YYEEEE. There are 12 residues in the CDR3. Trimming pared 2 bases from V and 7 bases from J, leaving 7 bases between. The CDR3: CASSFGGNEQFF. CDR3 nucleotides: TGTGCCAGCAGCTTCGGGGGTAATGAGCAGTTCTTC.

This clone has just a few counts. The chain employs TRBV7-2 and TRBJ2-7; D unresolved. V gave up 4 bases and J gave up 9 bases, with 16 bases separating them. Germline CDR1 reads SGHTA; CDR2 reads FQGNSA. The CDR3 is 13 amino acids. The CDR3 sequence is CASSSLSSAGQYF. In DNA form, the CDR3 reads TGTGCCAGCAGCTCCCTTAGTTCCGCCGGGCAGTACTTC.

The sample holds a few counts of this clone. The V gene is TRBV7-9, the J gene TRBJ2-1, with TRBD2 matching over 12 bases. Germline V gene lookup returns CDR1 SEHNR and CDR2 FQNEAQ (reference sequence). Losses at the gene ends were 4 bases for V and 8 bases for J; bases not matched to a gene: 12. The CDR3 is 17 residues long. The CDR3 DNA reads as TGTGCCAGCAGCTCCGGGGAGACTAGCGGGGGAGAAGATGAGCAGTTCTTC. Protein sequence: CASSSGETSGGEDEQFF. Using reference TRBV7-9 and TRBJ2-1 for the parts outside the CDR3, the full variable domain is DTGVSQNPRHKITKRGQNVTFRCDPISEHNRLYWYRQTLGQGPEFLTYFQNEAQLEKSRLLSDRFSAERPKGSFSTLEIQRTEQGDSAMYLCASSSGETSGGEDEQFFGPGTRLTVL.

This clone showed up just a few times. V gene TRBV29-1 combines with J gene TRBJ2-6; D may be TRBD2 (5 bases). Trimming left V 6 bases short and J 0 bases short, with 21 bases between. The germline V gene has CDR1 SQVTM and CDR2 ANQGSEA. This CDR3 is 18 amino acids long. CDR3 sequence (DNA): TGCAGCGTGAGGGAGAGGGAATCCCTACACTCTGGGGCCAACGTCCTGACTTTC. Protein product: CSVRERESLHSGANVLTF.

This clone came up a few times. The chain is built from TRBV5-6 and TRBJ2-5; D remains ambiguous. The germline V gene has CDR1 SGHDT and CDR2 YYEEEE. The CDR3 runs to 15 residues. Trimming pared 1 base from V and 5 bases from J, leaving 15 bases between. The CDR3 DNA sequence: TGTGCCAGCAGCTTGAGAAGCTTGGGCCTTGAGACCCAGTACTTC. It yields the protein CASSLRSLGLETQYF. Complete variable domain (other parts from reference TRBV5-6 and TRBJ2-5): DAGVTQSPTHLIKTRGQQVTLRCSPKSGHDTVSWYQQALGQGPQFIFQYYEEEERQRGNFPDRFSGHQFPNYSSELNVNALLLGDSALYLCASSLRSLGLETQYFGPGTRLLVL.

The table lists this clone with a few counts. This chain connects TRBV7-2 to TRBJ2-3; TRBD2 aligns across 14 bases. V lost 5 bases, J lost 4 bases, and 8 bases stayed unmatched. This CDR3 spans 17 amino acids. Per the germline V gene, CDR1 is SGHTA and CDR2 is FQGNSA. CDR3 residues: CASSEGTSGGHADTQYF. DNA for the CDR3: TGTGCCAGCAGCGAAGGGACTAGCGGGGGTCACGCAGATACGCAGTATTTT.

There are a few counts of this clone. Additional DNA sequences in this sample encode the identical CDR3. The chain couples TRBV6-5 to TRBJ1-5; no firm D call. The V gene lost 6 bases and the J gene lost 1 base, with 7 bases spanning the gap. Looked up from germline, CDR1 is MNHEY and CDR2 is SVGAGI. This CDR3 is 13 amino acids long. The CDR3, as DNA: TGTGCCAGCAGCCCGAGGAGCAATCAGCCCCAGCATTTT. Translated, it gives CASSPRSNQPQHF.

CDR3: CAWSHGYGYTF. The DNA of the CDR3 is TGTGCCTGGAGTCACGGCTATGGCTACACCTTC. The chain employs TRBV30 and TRBJ1-2; D ambiguous. This CDR3 is 11 amino acids long. Trimming stripped 2 bases from V and 4 bases from J, with 5 bases between. Germline V lookup: CDR1 GTSNPN, CDR2 SVGIG (reference sequence).

The chain has TRBV7-2 and TRBJ2-7; 7 bases fit TRBD1. Per germline, CDR1 SGHTA and CDR2 FQGNSA. The CDR3 is made up of 15 amino acids. With V trimmed by 1 base and J by 3 bases, 6 bases remained unmatched. The CDR3 here is CASSLEGAMNYEQYF. In nucleotides, the CDR3 is TGTGCCAGCAGCTTAGAGGGGGCGATGAACTACGAGCAGTACTTC.

This clone was counted between two and nine times. The chain joins TRBV29-1 to TRBJ1-3; tentatively, D is TRBD1 (6 bases). This CDR3 is built from 11 residues. The germline gives CDR1 SQVTM, CDR2 ANQGSEA. V gave up 6 bases and J gave up 11 bases, with 14 bases separating them. Here the CDR3 reads CSVATGSAIYF. CDR3 coding DNA: TGCAGCGTGGCGACAGGTTCGGCCATATATTTT. The entire variable domain, with the rest obtained from reference TRBV29-1 and TRBJ1-3, is as follows: SAVISQKPSRDICQRGTSLTIQCQVDSQVTMMFWYRQQPGQSLTLIATANQGSEATYESGFVIDKFPISRPNLTFSTLTVSNMSPEDSSIYLCSVATGSAIYFGEGSWLTVV.

This clone was picked up a small number of times. The V and J genes are TRBV28 and TRBJ2-7, with TRBD1 matching over 9 bases. Germline-derived CDR1 and CDR2 are MDHEN and SYDVKM. This CDR3 spans 14 amino acids. V trimming: 5 bases; J trimming: 3 bases; junction bases outside the gene matches: 5. The CDR3 region is CASSTGGAFYEQYF. CDR3 bases: TGTGCCAGCAGTACAGGGGGCGCCTTCTACGAGCAGTACTTC.

This clone was seen more than once but under ten times. The chain couples TRBV7-8 to TRBJ1-5, with 8 bases identical to TRBD1. The germline CDR1 and CDR2 sequences are SGHVS and FQNEAQ. The CDR3 spans 16 residues. J lost 1 base, V lost 2 bases, and 4 bases had no gene match. The CDR3 spells CASSLYRGRSNQPQHF. The CDR3 nucleotides read TGTGCCAGCAGCTTATACAGGGGGAGAAGCAATCAGCCCCAGCATTTT.

The chain recombines TRBV6-1 with TRBJ1-1; 8 nucleotides align to TRBD1. The V segment lost 5 bases and the J segment 5 bases; nucleotides outside the gene matches: 7. This CDR3 is built from 14 residues. The V gene's germline CDR1 is MNHNS and CDR2 SASEGT. The CDR3 here is CASSPQTGETEAFF. The CDR3 DNA reads as TGTGCCAGCAGTCCCCAGACAGGGGAGACTGAAGCTTTCTTT.

A few counts support this clone. Other DNA sequences in this specimen translate into the identical CDR3. V is TRBV18 and J is TRBJ2-7, with D possibly TRBD1 on 6 matching bases. V was clipped by 6 bases and J by 2 bases, with 11 bases between them. The CDR3 runs to 13 residues. Germline assignment: CDR1 KGHSH and CDR2 LQKENI. The CDR3 region is CASSPGTTYEQYF. The CDR3, as DNA: TGTGCCAGCTCTCCCGGGACAACCTACGAGCAGTACTTC. The whole variable domain, remainder taken from reference TRBV18 and TRBJ2-7, is NAGVMQNPRHLVRRRGQEARLRCSPMKGHSHVYWYRQLPEEGLKFMVYLQKENIIDESGMPKERFSAEFPKEGPSILRIQQVVRGDSAAYFCASSPGTTYEQYFGPGTRLTVT.

This clone was detected only a few times. The CDR3 bases are TGTGCCAGCAGCCGCCGGGGGTACACAGATACGCAGTATTTT. Translation gives CASSRRGYTDTQYF. J is TRBJ2-3 and V is TRBV11-2; possibly TRBD2 for D (6 bases). This CDR3 region has 14 residues. The germline V gene encodes CDR1 SGHAT and CDR2 FQNNGV. Trimming shortened V by 5 bases and J by 2 bases, and 11 bases separated the two germline ends.

The chain recombines TRBV5-1 with TRBJ2-1, with D perhaps TRBD2 (5 bases). This CDR3 spans 13 amino acids. Germline CDR1 is SGHRS and CDR2 is YFSETQ. The germline V and J ends were trimmed by 1 base and 7 bases, with 9 bases remaining between them. In nucleotides, the CDR3 is TGCGCCAGCAGCTTGTCGGGGTTTAATGAGCAGTTCTTC. Amino acid sequence: CASSLSGFNEQFF.

The chain combines TRBV25-1 with TRBJ1-2; 8 positions match TRBD1. The V segment lost 0 bases and the J segment 8 bases; nucleotides outside the gene matches: 5. CDR3 length: 14 amino acids. Germline-derived CDR1 and CDR2 are MGHDK and SYGVNS. The chain's CDR3 is CASSEYQGARGYTF. The CDR3 DNA reads as TGTGCCAGCAGTGAATATCAGGGGGCGCGGGGCTACACCTTC.

V and J are TRBV7-9 and TRBJ2-3; 9 nucleotides align to TRBD2. The CDR3 loop spans 15 amino acids. The germline V gene encodes CDR1 SEHNR and CDR2 FQNEAQ (reference sequence). The junction had 7 bases not matched to a gene; V was cut back by 2 bases and J by 7 bases. DNA for the CDR3: TGTGCCAGCAGCTTAATCCAGCGGGAGGCGAATACGCAGTATTTT. This gives the protein CASSLIQREANTQYF.

This clone showed up just a few times. The chain combines TRBV7-9 with TRBJ2-7; weak D call: TRBD2 (6 bases). The CDR3 has 14 amino acids. Germline CDR1 and CDR2: SEHNR and FQNEAQ (reference sequence). Trimming stripped 5 bases from V and 5 bases from J, with 16 bases between. CDR3 DNA: TGTGCCAGCAGCGTCCCGGAGGGGAGAGACGAGCAGTACTTC. Translated: CASSVPEGRDEQYF. The full variable domain, its missing parts supplied by reference TRBV7-9 and TRBJ2-7, is DTGVSQNPRHKITKRGQNVTFRCDPISEHNRLYWYRQTLGQGPEFLTYFQNEAQLEKSRLLSDRFSAERPKGSFSTLEIQRTEQGDSAMYLCASSVPEGRDEQYFGPGTRLTVT.

There are a few counts of this clone. The chain links TRBV6-5 to TRBJ2-5, with D perhaps TRBD1 (5 bases). Germline V gives CDR1 MNHEY, CDR2 SVGAGI. V lost 4 bases to trimming and J lost 5 bases, with 14 bases between them. The CDR3 totals 14 residues. In nucleotides, the CDR3 is TGTGCCAGCAGTTTTGCCACAGGTGGGGAGACCCAGTACTTC. This gives the protein CASSFATGGETQYF.

A word on this clone: The same CDR3 also results from other DNA sequences found in this sample. This chain uses TRBV5-1 with TRBJ1-5, with D hard to call. This CDR3 has 14 residues. V lost 0 bases and J 1 base, leaving 5 bases between the germline ends. Per the germline V gene, CDR1 is SGHRS and CDR2 is YFSETQ. In nucleotides, the CDR3 is TGCGCCAGCAGCTTGGGACAAAGCAATCAGCCCCAGCATTTT. Amino acid sequence: CASSLGQSNQPQHF. Filled out from reference TRBV5-1 and TRBJ1-5, the complete variable domain reads KAGVTQTPRYLIKTRGQQVTLSCSPISGHRSVSWYQQTPGQGLQFLFEYFSETQRNKGNFPGRFSGRQFSNSRSEMNVSTLELGDSALYLCASSLGQSNQPQHFGDGTRLSIL.

CDR3: CASSPGQGTLGYGYTF. Written as DNA, the CDR3 is TGTGCCAGCAGTCCGGGACAGGGGACTTTGGGCTATGGCTACACCTTC. V usage is TRBV7-2 and J usage is TRBJ1-2, with 10 bases identical to TRBD1. The germline CDR1 and CDR2 sequences are SGHTA and FQGNSA. V lost 6 bases and J lost 4; bases outside the gene matches: 11. This CDR3 region has 16 residues.

A few counts support this clone. The V call is TRBV19, the J call TRBJ2-6; D ambiguous. CDR1 LNHDA and CDR2 SQIVND come from the germline V gene (reference sequence). The V gene lost 5 bases and the J gene lost 1 base, with 9 bases spanning the gap. This CDR3 region has 15 residues. The CDR3 sequence is CASSPPRSGANVLTF. CDR3 DNA sequence: TGTGCCAGTAGTCCACCCCGGTCTGGGGCCAACGTCCTGACTTTC.

V usage is TRBV4-3 and J usage is TRBJ2-3; the match to TRBD2 covers 9 bases. V shed 0 bases and J 6 bases; nucleotides not matched to a gene: 7. The CDR3 consists of 16 residues. CDR1 and CDR2 (germline): LGHNA, YSLEER. This chain's CDR3 is CASSQERTSVSDTQYF. Written as DNA, the CDR3 is TGCGCCAGCAGCCAAGAACGGACTAGCGTTTCGGATACGCAGTATTTT.

This clone has a handful of counts. This rearrangement joins TRBV9 to TRBJ1-2; D may be TRBD1 (5 bases). Germline assignment: CDR1 SGDLS and CDR2 YYNGEE. This CDR3 has 17 amino acids. The ends were cut back, 0 bases at V and 1 base at J, with 16 bases in the middle. This CDR3 reads CASSVGSATTDNYGYTF. The CDR3 coding sequence is TGTGCCAGCAGCGTAGGATCGGCCACGACAGATAACTATGGCTACACCTTC.

This clone was observed a few times. The chain has TRBV5-6 and TRBJ2-7, with 7 bases fitting TRBD2. With V trimmed by 3 bases and J by 6 bases, 9 bases remained unmatched. Looked up from germline, CDR1 is SGHDT and CDR2 is YYEEEE. This CDR3 contains 14 residues. CDR3 bases: TGTGCCAGCAGCTCCCGACTAGCATTGGGCGAGCAGTACTTC. Residues: CASSSRLALGEQYF.